The clone carrying this T cell receptor beta chain has a single count. This specimen comes from a study of T cell changes during pregnancy in multiple sclerosis. Clones were read by immunoSEQ multiplex PCR, and TCRdb kept only the in-frame ones, dropping some. This table holds approximately 69,000 clones, around 94% found once. Germline CDR1 MNHEY, CDR2 SVGAGI. The CDR3 sequence is 14 residues long. The V end was cut by 5 bases, the J end by 3 bases, with 11 bases between. This specimen was peripheral blood, taken in the third trimester of pregnancy. The TCR sequence derives from a female donor with multiple sclerosis, enrolled in a pregnancy study. The rearrangement joins TRBV6-5 to TRBJ1-5; tentatively, D is TRBD1 (6 bases). The CDR3 protein is CASSRQGNNQPQHF. The CDR3 coding sequence is TGTGCCAGCAGTCGTCAGGGGAACAATCAGCCCCAGCATTTT.